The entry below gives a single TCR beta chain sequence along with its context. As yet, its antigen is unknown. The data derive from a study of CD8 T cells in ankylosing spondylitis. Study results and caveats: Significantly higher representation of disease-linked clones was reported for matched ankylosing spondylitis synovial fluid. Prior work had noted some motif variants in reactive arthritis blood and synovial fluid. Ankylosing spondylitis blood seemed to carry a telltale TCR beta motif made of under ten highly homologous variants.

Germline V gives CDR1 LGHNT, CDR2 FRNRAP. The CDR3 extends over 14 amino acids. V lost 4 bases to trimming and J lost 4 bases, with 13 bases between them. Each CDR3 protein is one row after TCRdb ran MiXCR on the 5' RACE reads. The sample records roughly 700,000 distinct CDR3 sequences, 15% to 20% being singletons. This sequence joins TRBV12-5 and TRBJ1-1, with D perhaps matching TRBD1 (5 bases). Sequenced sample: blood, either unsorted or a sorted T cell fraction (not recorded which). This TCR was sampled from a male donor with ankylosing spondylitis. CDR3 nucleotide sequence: TGTGCTAGTGGTTCCCCGGCAGGGCTCACTGAAGCTTTCTTT. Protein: CASGSPAGLTEAFF.